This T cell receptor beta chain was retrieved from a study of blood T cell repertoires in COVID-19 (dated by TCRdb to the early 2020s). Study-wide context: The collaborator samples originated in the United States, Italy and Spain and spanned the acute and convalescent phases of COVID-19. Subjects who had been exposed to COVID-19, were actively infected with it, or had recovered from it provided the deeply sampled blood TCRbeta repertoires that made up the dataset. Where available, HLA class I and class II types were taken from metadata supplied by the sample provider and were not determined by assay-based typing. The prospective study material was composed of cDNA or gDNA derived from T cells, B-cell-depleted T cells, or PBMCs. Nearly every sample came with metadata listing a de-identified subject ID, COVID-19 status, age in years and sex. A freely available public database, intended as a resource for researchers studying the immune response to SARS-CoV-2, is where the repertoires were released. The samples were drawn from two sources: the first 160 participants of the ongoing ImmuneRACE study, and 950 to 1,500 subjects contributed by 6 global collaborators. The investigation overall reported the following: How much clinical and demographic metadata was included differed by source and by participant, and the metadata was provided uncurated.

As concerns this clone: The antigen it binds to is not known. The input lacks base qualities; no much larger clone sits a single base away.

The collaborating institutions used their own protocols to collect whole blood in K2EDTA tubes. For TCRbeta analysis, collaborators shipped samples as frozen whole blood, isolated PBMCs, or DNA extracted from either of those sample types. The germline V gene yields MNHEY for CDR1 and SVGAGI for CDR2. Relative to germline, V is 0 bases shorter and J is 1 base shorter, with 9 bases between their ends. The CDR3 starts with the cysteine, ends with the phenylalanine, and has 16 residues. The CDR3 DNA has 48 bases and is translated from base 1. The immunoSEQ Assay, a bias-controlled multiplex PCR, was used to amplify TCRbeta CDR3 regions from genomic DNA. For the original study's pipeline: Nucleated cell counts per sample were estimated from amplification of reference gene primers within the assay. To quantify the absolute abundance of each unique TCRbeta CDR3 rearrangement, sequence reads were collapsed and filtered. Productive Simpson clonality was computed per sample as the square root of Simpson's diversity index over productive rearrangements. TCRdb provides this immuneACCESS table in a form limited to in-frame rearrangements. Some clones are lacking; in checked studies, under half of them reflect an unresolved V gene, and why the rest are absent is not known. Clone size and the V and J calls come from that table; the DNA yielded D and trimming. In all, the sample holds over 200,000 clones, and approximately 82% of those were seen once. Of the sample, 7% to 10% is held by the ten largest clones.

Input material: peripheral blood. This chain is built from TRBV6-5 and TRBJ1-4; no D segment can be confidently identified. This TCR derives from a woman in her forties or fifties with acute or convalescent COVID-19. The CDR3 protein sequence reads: CASSYSAGETNEKLFF. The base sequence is TGTGCCAGCAGTTACTCCGCGGGAGAAACTAATGAAAAACTGTTTTTT.